This T cell receptor (beta chain) was captured by sequencing in a study of patients and donors after allogeneic stem cell transplantation. J was trimmed by 11 bases and V by 0 bases; bases with no gene match: 9. In germline, CDR1 is SGDLS, CDR2 YYNGEE. This CDR3 has 15 amino acids. This clonotype has ten or more counts. TCRdb itself ran the RT-PCR reads through MiXCR, one entry per CDR3 protein. In the table there are tens of thousands of distinct CDR3 sequences, around 29% of which are singletons. The source material was blood, either unsorted or a sorted T cell fraction (not recorded which). V and J are TRBV9 and TRBJ2-3; TRBD2 matches 10 bases. The clonotype originates from a human donor who was either an allogeneic HSCT recipient or a stem cell or donor lymphocyte infusion donor (not recorded which). It is not recorded whose cells these are; they may come from a transplant donor. The CDR3 here is CASSVVGLAGDRQYF. The CDR3, as DNA: TGTGCCAGCAGCGTAGTAGGGCTAGCGGGGGACCGGCAGTATTTT.